Listed below are T cell receptor beta chains from one sample, sequenced in a study of T cells in Graves' hyperthyroidism and ophthalmopathy. TCRdb re-analysed the multiplex PCR reads in MiXCR, keeping a single row per CDR3 protein. The sample has roughly 380,000 distinct CDR3 sequences; roughly 14% are singletons. Sequencing was performed on blood. These receptors were taken from a man aged 25-45 years with Graves' hyperthyroidism that later progressed to Graves' ophthalmopathy. Each CDR3 is given with its conserved first and last residue. D genes are given only for firm matches. Size is stated for part of the rows, as once, few or many counts, or as a class when the clone is expanded.

D | size | J | V | CDR3 | DNA
TRBD1 | few | TRBJ2-3 | TRBV28 | CASSDRQGTDTQYF | TGTGCCAGCAGTGATCGACAGGGTACAGATACGCAGTATTTT
- | many | TRBJ2-3 | TRBV18 | CASSSLSGSADTQYF | TGTGCCAGCTCAAGCCTCTCGGGAAGCGCAGATACGCAGTATTTT
- | few | TRBJ1-1 | TRBV20-1 | CSARDRQGRRAEAFF | TGCAGTGCTAGAGATAGGCAAGGGAGGAGGGCTGAAGCTTTCTTT
- | many | TRBJ1-5 | TRBV6-1 | CASSAATTGNQPQHF | TGTGCCAGCAGTGCTGCCACTACGGGCAATCAGCCCCAGCATTTT
TRBD1 | few | TRBJ2-2 | TRBV6-1 | CASSVGQGYVTGELFF | TGTGCCAGCAGTGTGGGACAGGGGTACGTCACCGGGGAGCTGTTTTTT
TRBD2 | few | TRBJ2-1 | TRBV11-2 | CASSVSGRSRNEQFF | TGTGCCAGCAGCGTGAGCGGGAGAAGTAGGAATGAGCAGTTCTTC
TRBD1 | few | TRBJ2-7 | TRBV19 | CASSPQGALVHEQYF | TGTGCCAGTAGCCCTCAGGGGGCGCTTGTCCACGAGCAGTACTTC
TRBD1 | many | TRBJ1-2 | TRBV11-2 | CASREGTDNNYGYTF | TGTGCCAGCAGGGAAGGGACAGATAATAACTATGGCTACACCTTC
TRBD2 | many | TRBJ2-5 | TRBV12-3/TRBV12-4 | CASSSTSGVGETQYF | TGTGCCAGCAGTTCTACTAGCGGGGTTGGCGAGACCCAGTACTTC
TRBD1 | - | TRBJ1-1 | TRBV7-8 | CASSLFAQVGGRMNTEAFF | TGTGCCAGCAGCCTATTTGCCCAGGTAGGGGGCCGTATGAACACTGAAGCTTTCTTT
TRBD1 | few | TRBJ2-2 | TRBV5-1 | CASSLDQGALGELFF | TGCGCCAGCAGCTTGGATCAGGGGGCGCTCGGGGAGCTGTTTTTT
- | many | TRBJ1-1 | TRBV11-2 | CASSSAGTSNTEAFF | TGTGCCAGCAGCTCAGCCGGGACATCAAACACTGAAGCTTTCTTT
- | - | TRBJ2-1 | TRBV10-1 | CASSNQGWNEQFF | TGCGCCAGCAGTAACCAGGGTTGGAATGAGCAGTTCTTC
- | - | TRBJ2-5 | TRBV15 | CATSRLREQTQYF | TGTGCCACCAGCAGACTCAGGGAACAGACCCAGTACTTC
- | many | TRBJ2-5 | TRBV27 | CASSLSWGGARETQYF | TGTGCCAGCAGTTTATCGTGGGGGGGGGCCCGGGAGACCCAGTACTTC
- | few | TRBJ2-2 | TRBV28 | CASSSHGWSTGELFF | TGTGCCAGCAGTTCCCACGGGTGGTCCACCGGGGAGCTGTTTTTT
- | many | TRBJ1-4 | TRBV7-2 | CASSLAFWGRIGEKLFF | TGTGCCAGCAGCTTAGCGTTTTGGGGGCGCATAGGTGAAAAACTGTTTTTT
- | - | TRBJ1-2 | TRBV5-6 | CASSLARDHGYTF | TGTGCCAGCAGCTTGGCCAGGGACCATGGCTACACCTTC
- | many | TRBJ1-5 | TRBV30 | CAWSINSNQPQHF | TGTGCCTGGAGTATCAATAGCAATCAGCCCCAGCATTTT
- | - | TRBJ1-4 | TRBV30 | CAGGRGLSEKLFF | TGTGCCGGAGGGCGGGGGCTGAGTGAAAAACTGTTTTTT
- | - | TRBJ2-4 | TRBV19 | CASSIGQVKNIQYF | TGTGCCAGTAGTATTGGGCAGGTTAAAAACATTCAGTACTTC
TRBD1 | few | TRBJ2-3 | TRBV11-3 | CASSFGQGGSDTQYF | TGTGCCAGCAGCTTTGGACAGGGCGGGTCAGATACGCAGTATTTT
TRBD2 | few | TRBJ2-7 | TRBV28 | CASSFPVGLAGGRRTYEQYF | TGTGCCAGCAGTTTTCCGGTGGGGCTAGCGGGGGGCCGAAGGACCTACGAGCAGTACTTC
- | - | TRBJ2-4 | TRBV5-6 | CASSSLWDEGLKNIQYF | TGTGCCAGCAGCAGCTTGTGGGACGAGGGACTCAAAAACATTCAGTACTTC
- | many | TRBJ1-1 | TRBV19 | CASRPIRDGGNTEAFF | TGTGCCAGTAGACCTATCAGGGACGGAGGAAACACTGAAGCTTTCTTT
- | few | TRBJ2-2 | TRBV11-3 | CASSFKYTGELFF | TGTGCCAGCAGCTTTAAGTACACCGGGGAGCTGTTTTTT
- | many | TRBJ2-7 | TRBV6-1 | CASSRDQTYEQYF | TGTGCCAGCAGTCGTGACCAGACCTACGAGCAGTACTTC
- | many | TRBJ1-2 | TRBV5-1 | CASSLGDGGYTF | TGCGCCAGCAGCCTGGGTGATGGTGGCTACACCTTC
- | - | TRBJ2-7 | TRBV27 | CASSPSDRLAYEQYF | TGTGCCAGCAGTCCATCAGACAGGCTAGCCTACGAGCAGTACTTC
- | - | TRBJ1-6 | TRBV10-1 | CASNGGNNSPLHF | TGCGCCAGCAACGGAGGAAATAATTCACCCCTCCACTTT
- | few | TRBJ1-4 | TRBV6-1 | CASREHATNEKLFF | TGTGCCAGCAGGGAGCATGCAACTAATGAAAAACTGTTTTTT
TRBD1 | many | TRBJ1-1 | TRBV5-1 | CASSDRGGNTEAFF | TGCGCCAGCAGCGACAGGGGTGGGAACACTGAAGCTTTCTTT
- | - | TRBJ1-6 | TRBV11-2 | CASSPAAGWDSPLHF | TGTGCCAGCAGCCCAGCGGCAGGTTGGGACTCACCCCTCCACTTT
- | - | TRBJ2-2 | TRBV7-9 | CASRPVSAGELFF | TGTGCCAGCAGGCCAGTGTCCGCCGGGGAGCTGTTTTTT
- | few | TRBJ1-4 | TRBV5-1 | CASSTTGEKLFF | TGCGCCAGCAGCACCACAGGGGAAAAACTGTTTTTT
- | - | TRBJ2-7 | TRBV9 | CASSVGGQTEQYF | TGTGCCAGCAGCGTAGGGGGTCAGACCGAGCAGTACTTC
TRBD1 | many | TRBJ1-5 | TRBV20-1 | CSARRGQGVYSNQPQHF | TGCAGTGCTAGACGCGGACAGGGGGTCTATAGCAATCAGCCCCAGCATTTT
- | few | TRBJ2-3 | TRBV4-1 | CASSQGHTDTQYF | TGCGCCAGCAGCCAAGGGCACACAGATACGCAGTATTTT
- | many | TRBJ1-4 | TRBV11-2 | CASSSRVGPLREKLFF | TGTGCCAGCAGTTCCCGAGTGGGACCACTTCGGGAAAAACTGTTTTTT
TRBD1 | - | TRBJ1-1 | TRBV20-1 | CSARAEGARTEAFF | TGCAGTGCTAGAGCAGAGGGGGCGCGGACTGAAGCTTTCTTT
TRBD1 | few | TRBJ2-7 | TRBV20-1 | CSAPDRADEQYF | TGCAGTGCTCCGGACAGGGCTGACGAGCAGTACTTC
TRBD1 | few | TRBJ2-5 | TRBV12-5 | CASGVWTGLQETQYF | TGTGCTAGTGGTGTATGGACAGGGCTGCAAGAGACCCAGTACTTC
- | - | TRBJ1-2 | TRBV5-1 | CASRDGEGSFYGYTF | TGCGCAAGCAGGGACGGAGAGGGGTCTTTCTATGGCTACACCTTC
- | many | TRBJ1-4 | TRBV18 | CASSPPHSRNEKLFF | TGTGCCAGCTCACCACCCCACAGCCGTAATGAAAAACTGTTTTTT
- | - | TRBJ2-7 | TRBV5-4 | CASSLSGIYEQYF | TGTGCCAGCAGCTTGTCGGGAATCTACGAGCAGTACTTC
- | many | TRBJ1-1 | TRBV5-1 | CASSLEQPNTEAFF | TGCGCCAGCAGCTTGGAACAGCCGAACACTGAAGCTTTCTTT
TRBD2 | - | TRBJ2-2 | TRBV6-1 | CASRRLAGGNTGELFF | TGTGCCAGCAGAAGACTAGCGGGGGGAAACACCGGGGAGCTGTTTTTT
- | many | TRBJ2-5 | TRBV4-2 | CASSQDRGSQETQYF | TGTGCCAGCAGCCAAGATCGCGGATCCCAAGAGACCCAGTACTTC
- | many | TRBJ1-5 | TRBV6-6 | CASSYSKTGNQPQHF | TGTGCCAGCAGTTACTCGAAGACGGGCAATCAGCCCCAGCATTTT
TRBD2 | - | TRBJ2-7 | TRBV3-1 | CASSQSGVIIEQYF | TGTGCCAGCAGCCAGAGCGGGGTAATTATCGAGCAGTACTTC
- | many | TRBJ1-2 | TRBV19 | CATLDTSNYGYTF | TGTGCCACCCTTGACACGTCTAACTATGGCTACACCTTC
- | - | TRBJ2-7 | TRBV30 | CAWSVGVTSNGEQYF | TGTGCCTGGAGTGTGGGGGTTACCTCAAATGGCGAGCAGTACTTC
- | many | TRBJ1-6 | TRBV6-1 | CASSDTYYSPLHF | TGTGCCAGCAGTGACACCTACTATTCACCCCTCCACTTT